The 6 T cell receptor beta chains listed next were all sequenced from one sample in a study of T cells in Graves' hyperthyroidism and ophthalmopathy. Regions amplified from RNA transcripts were the TCR beta CDR3 regions. Initially, a first-round RT-PCR of the TCR CDR3 employed the HTBI primer set. Each CDR3 protein is one row after TCRdb ran MiXCR on the multiplex PCR reads. The sample shows 270,000 or so distinct CDR3 sequences, under 30% of them seen only once. The sample comprised blood. Receptors originate from a middle-aged man with Graves' hyperthyroidism that later progressed to Graves' ophthalmopathy.

The rearrangement joins TRBV20-1 to TRBJ1-1; no clear D. The length of the CDR3 is 15 residues. Germline V gene sequence: CDR1 DFQATT, CDR2 SNEGSKA (reference sequence). Trimming pared 6 bases from V and 6 bases from J, leaving 23 bases between. The CDR3 region is CSAEGVRQVSSEAFF. The CDR3 DNA reads as TGCAGTGCGGAAGGAGTTAGGCAGGTGAGCTCTGAAGCTTTCTTT.

The chain carries TRBV6-5 and TRBJ1-1, with 8 bases that match TRBD1. Germline loops: CDR1 MNHEY, CDR2 SVGAGI. CDR3 length: 14 amino acids. The junction had 8 bases not matched to a gene; V was cut back by 4 bases and J by 7 bases. Written as DNA, the CDR3 is TGTGCCAGCAGTTTTGACAGGGGCTTGGGTGAAGCTTTCTTT. It encodes CASSFDRGLGEAFF.

This clonotype occurred many times. The chain employs TRBV28 and TRBJ1-5, with D hard to call. Germline V CDR1 and CDR2: MDHEN, SYDVKM. V gave up 3 bases and J gave up 5 bases, with 17 bases separating them. The CDR3 is made up of 16 amino acids. The CDR3 sequence is CASSFRSLSRYQPQHF. In DNA form, the CDR3 reads TGTGCCAGCAGTTTCAGGTCCTTAAGTCGTTATCAGCCCCAGCATTTT.

This clonotype occurred many times. The gene calls are TRBV6-5 and TRBJ1-3, with D unresolved. The germline gives CDR1 MNHEY, CDR2 SVGAGI. V dropped 5 bases and J dropped 0 bases, with 11 bases sitting between them. This CDR3 contains 15 residues. In nucleotides, the CDR3 is TGTGCCAGCAGTCCTGACGGCCACTCTGGAAACACCATATATTTT. It codes for CASSPDGHSGNTIYF.

The chain joins TRBV28 to TRBJ1-5, with D tentatively TRBD1 (6 bases). CDR1 and CDR2 (germline): MDHEN, SYDVKM. V was shortened by 5 bases and J by 2 bases, with 16 bases between the two germline ends. The CDR3 spans 16 residues. DNA for the CDR3: TGTGCCAGCAGTCGCTCGCGGGGGCTTGGCAATCAGCCCCAGCATTTT. Its protein product is CASSRSRGLGNQPQHF.

This clonotype was seen a few times. At one end the junction does not follow the germline gene, possibly because of a read error. The CDR3 nucleotides read TGCGCCAGCAGCTTTGAGGGGAAGAGACAAGAGGCCCAGTACTTC. This translates into CASSFEGKRQEAQYF. This chain joins TRBV4-1 and TRBJ2-5; D is possibly TRBD1 or TRBD2 (5 bases each). CDR3 size: 15 residues. CDR1 and CDR2 (germline): MGHRA, YSYEKL.